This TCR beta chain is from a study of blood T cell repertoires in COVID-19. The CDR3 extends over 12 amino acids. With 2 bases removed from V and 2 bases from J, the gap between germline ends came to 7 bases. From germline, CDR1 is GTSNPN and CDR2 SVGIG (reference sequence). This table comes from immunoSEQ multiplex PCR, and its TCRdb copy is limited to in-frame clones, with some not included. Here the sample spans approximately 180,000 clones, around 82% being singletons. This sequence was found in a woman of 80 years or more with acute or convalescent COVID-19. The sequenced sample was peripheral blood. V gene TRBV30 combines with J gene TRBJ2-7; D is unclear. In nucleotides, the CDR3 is TGTGCCTGGAGTCCCAGTACCTACGAGCAGTACTTC. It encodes CAWSPSTYEQYF.